Here is one TCR beta chain with its context. The data belong to a study of blood T cell repertoires in COVID-19. On the study more broadly: PBMCs, B-cell-depleted T cells, or T cells were the source of the cDNA or gDNA that made up the material.

TCRdb's copy holds only in-frame clones and misses some; the assay was immunoSEQ multiplex PCR. This table has 40,000 to 55,000 clones, approximately 78% appearing once. The CDR3 contains 15 residues. CDR1 and CDR2 (germline): MNHEY, SVGAGI. V lost 5 bases and J lost 0, with 13 bases in between. The V gene is TRBV6-5, the J gene TRBJ1-1; no clear D. Sequencing was done on a sample of peripheral blood. This clonotype was obtained from a human donor with acute or convalescent COVID-19. The donor label of this sample is uncertain. The CDR3 DNA reads TGTGCCAGCAGTCACGGGAGACGGATGAACACTGAAGCTTTCTTT. Its translation is CASSHGRRMNTEAFF.